The 25 T cell receptor beta chains given below trace back to one sample, sequenced in a study of CD8+CD57+ T cells in acquired aplastic anemia. Genomic DNA constituted the template upon which TCR beta VDJ and CDR3 profiling was performed. Each CDR3 protein is one row after TCRdb ran MiXCR on the reads. The sample comprises 300,000 or so distinct CDR3 sequences, around 60% of which are singletons, and 7% to 9% rests with the top ten. The sequenced sample was sorted CD4+, CD8+, or CD8+CD57+ T cells (not recorded which) from PBMCs. All receptors derive from a human donor with severe aplastic anemia or a healthy control (not recorded which).

This sequence joins TRBV14 and TRBJ2-1, with D perhaps matching TRBD1 or TRBD2 (5 bases each). This CDR3 is built from 15 residues. The V and J ends lost 0 bases and 1 base respectively, with 7 bases between them. Germline V gives CDR1 SGHDN, CDR2 FVKESK. The DNA for the CDR3 is TGTGCCAGCAGCCAAGACTGGGGGTCCTACAATGAGCAGTTCTTC. This translates into CASSQDWGSYNEQFF.

This rearrangement joins TRBV20-1 to TRBJ1-2; 9 bases map to TRBD1. Germline CDR1 reads DFQATT; CDR2 reads SNEGSKA (reference sequence). V shed 4 bases, J shed 8 bases, and the junction held 8 bases outside the gene matches. The CDR3 is made up of 13 amino acids. The CDR3 protein is CSATGQGRGGYTF. The CDR3, as DNA: TGCAGTGCTACTGGACAGGGGAGAGGAGGCTACACCTTC.

The V and J genes are TRBV7-2 and TRBJ2-5, with 7 bases aligning to TRBD1. The CDR3 sequence is 16 residues long. Looked up from germline, CDR1 is SGHTA and CDR2 is FQGNSA. The trim removed 5 bases at V and 2 bases at J, leaving 11 bases unmatched. CDR3 protein: CASSPRQGEVQETQYF. The CDR3 region has the DNA TGTGCCAGCAGCCCCAGACAGGGAGAGGTTCAAGAGACCCAGTACTTC.

The chain carries TRBV15 and TRBJ2-1; D unclear. Germline V gene lookup returns CDR1 LNHNV and CDR2 YYDKDF (reference sequence). Trimming removed 0 bases from V and 10 bases from J, with 10 bases in between. CDR3 length: 13 amino acids. The CDR3 DNA follows: TGTGCCACCAGCAGAGATTTGGGCAGGGAGCAGTTCTTC. Residues: CATSRDLGREQFF.

This clonotype was detected many times. The chain recombines TRBV7-3 with TRBJ2-7; D is ambiguous. This CDR3 contains 14 residues. V was trimmed by 4 bases and J by 3 bases, leaving 13 bases between them. Germline values: CDR1 SGHTA, CDR2 FQGTGA. The CDR3 DNA is TGTGCCAGCAGCTCATACCGGCAAGTCTACGAGCAGTACTTC. Its translation is CASSSYRQVYEQYF.

As concerns this clonotype: At one end, the junction sequence differs from germline, possibly due to a read error. The rearrangement links TRBV2 to TRBJ2-2; D gene unclear. Germline-derived CDR1 and CDR2 are SNHLY and FYNNEI. The CDR3 runs to 12 residues. In DNA, the CDR3 is TGTACCAGCAGTGAATCAGCAGGGGAGCTGTTTTTT. Translation: CTSSESAGELFF.

V is TRBV6-1 and J is TRBJ2-7; TRBD2 matches 8 bases. The germline gives CDR1 MNHNS, CDR2 SASEGT. Trimming removed 6 bases from V and 2 bases from J; junction bases left unmatched: 9. This CDR3 spans 15 amino acids. The CDR3 bases are TGTGCCAGCAGCACCACGGGGGGGTCCCCCTACGAGCAGTACTTC. Residues: CASSTTGGSPYEQYF.

This clonotype was detected a few times. The chain carries TRBV9 and TRBJ2-3, with D unclear. Germline values: CDR1 SGDLS, CDR2 YYNGEE. V lost 0 bases and J 4 bases, leaving 3 bases between the germline ends. This CDR3 has 12 residues. The CDR3 sequence is CASSVGADTQYF. The CDR3 nucleotides are TGTGCCAGCAGCGTAGGTGCAGATACGCAGTATTTT.

The chain carries TRBV2 and TRBJ1-4, with TRBD1 as a possible D gene (5 bases). This CDR3 is 14 amino acids long. Germline V lookup: CDR1 SNHLY, CDR2 FYNNEI. V was pared by 4 bases and J by 6 bases, with 12 bases between. CDR3 nucleotides: TGTGCCAGCAGTGGGGGCAGGGCTGATGAAAAACTGTTTTTT. Protein sequence: CASSGGRADEKLFF. The full variable domain, completed using reference TRBV2 and TRBJ1-4, is EPEVTQTPSHQVTQMGQEVILRCVPISNHLYFYWYRQILGQKVEFLVSFYNNEISEKSEIFDDQFSVERPDGSNFTLKIRSTKLEDSAMYFCASSGGRADEKLFFGSGTQLSVL.

To note about this clonotype: One end of the junction does not line up with germline, which may come from a read error. The V call is TRBV7-9, the J call TRBJ2-1; D gene ambiguous. The CDR3 spans 13 residues. Germline CDR1 SEHNR, CDR2 FQNEAQ (reference sequence). The CDR3 nucleotides read TGTGTCAGCAGCTTAAACAGCCGGGATGAGCAGTTCTTC. This codes for CVSSLNSRDEQFF.

The V and J genes are TRBV9 and TRBJ2-7, with D possibly matching TRBD2 (6 bases). Trimming shortened V by 2 bases and J by 7 bases, and 16 bases separated the two germline ends. The CDR3 length is 14 residues. Germline-derived CDR1 and CDR2 are SGDLS and YYNGEE. The CDR3 coding sequence is TGTGCCAGCAGCGTCGGGACTGGGGTTTGGGAGCAGTACTTC. Protein sequence: CASSVGTGVWEQYF.

The table lists this clonotype with many counts. The chain combines TRBV5-1 with TRBJ2-1; 9 nucleotides align to TRBD1. Germline V lookup: CDR1 SGHRS, CDR2 YFSETQ. The CDR3 has 13 residues. The V and J ends lost 7 bases and 7 bases, in that order; junction bases with no gene match: 6. CDR3 region: CASSRTGDNEQFF. CDR3 DNA sequence: TGCGCCAGCTCTAGGACAGGGGATAATGAGCAGTTCTTC.

In this sample, this clonotype turned up many times. V is TRBV7-2 and J is TRBJ1-5; D remains ambiguous. The V gene's germline CDR1 is SGHTA and CDR2 FQGNSA. Trimming shortened V by 2 bases and J by 1 base, and 6 bases separated the two germline ends. This CDR3 region has 14 residues. The CDR3 DNA reads as TGTGCCAGCAGCTTAAAAGCAAGCAATCAGCCCCAGCATTTT. Its protein is CASSLKASNQPQHF.

As for this clonotype: Relative to the germline gene, one junction end is altered; a read error may explain this. The CDR3 DNA reads as TGTGCCAGCAGCTACACCGGGACAGATTCACCCTTCCACTTT. It encodes CASSYTGTDSPFHF. V is TRBV12-3 or TRBV12-4 and J is TRBJ1-6; 7 nucleotides agree with TRBD1. The CDR3 runs 14 residues.

This chain uses TRBV7-6 with TRBJ1-3; the match to TRBD1 covers 8 bases. The CDR3 length is 17 residues. The junction had 7 bases not matched to a gene; V was cut back by 0 bases and J by 3 bases. Germline V gene lookup returns CDR1 SGHVS and CDR2 FNYEAQ. CDR3 residues: CASSLAQGARGGNTIYF. CDR3 nucleotides: TGTGCCAGCAGCTTAGCCCAGGGGGCTAGAGGTGGAAACACCATATATTTT.

The sample holds a few counts of this clonotype. The rearrangement joins TRBV11-3 to TRBJ2-5, with a possible D match to TRBD2 (6 bases). There are 12 residues in the CDR3. Germline V gives CDR1 SGHNT, CDR2 YENEEA. Between the trimmed V and J ends, which lost 3 bases and 4 bases, there was a span of 6 bases. CDR3 in amino acids: CASSLGLETQYF. The DNA of the CDR3 is TGTGCCAGCAGCTTGGGACTAGAGACCCAGTACTTC.

The J gene is TRBJ2-7, the V gene TRBV7-8; D may correspond to TRBD1 or TRBD2 (5 bases each). The CDR3 totals 16 residues. V lost 1 base, J lost 2 bases, and 15 bases lay in between. Germline V gene sequence: CDR1 SGHVS, CDR2 FQNEAQ. The CDR3 sequence: CASSLGGTLFPYEQYF. In DNA, the CDR3 is TGTGCCAGCAGCTTAGGGGGGACCCTTTTCCCCTACGAGCAGTACTTC.

The chain uses TRBV6-5 and TRBJ2-3; D not resolved. The CDR3 is made up of 11 amino acids. From germline, CDR1 is MNHEY and CDR2 SVGAGI. V dropped 10 bases and J dropped 1 base, with 6 bases sitting between them. CDR3 nucleotides: TGTGCCACCCAACGCACAGATACGCAGTATTTT. This gives the protein CATQRTDTQYF.

This clonotype came up many times. This chain links TRBV4-2 with TRBJ1-6, with D uncertain. Between the trimmed V and J ends, which lost 2 bases and 5 bases, there was a span of 10 bases. In germline, CDR1 is LGHNA, CDR2 YNFKEQ. This CDR3 has 15 amino acids. CDR3 in amino acids: CASSQFRQDNSPLHF. In nucleotides, the CDR3 is TGTGCCAGCAGCCAATTCCGGCAGGATAATTCACCCCTCCACTTT.

The V call is TRBV2, the J call TRBJ2-5, with TRBD2 matching 7 bases. The V gene's germline CDR1 is SNHLY and CDR2 FYNNEI. The CDR3 consists of 15 residues. V lost 5 bases and J lost 5; bases outside the gene matches: 11. DNA for the CDR3: TGTGCCAGCAGTTCCGCCAGCGGGGCAGGGGAGACCCAGTACTTC. This codes for CASSSASGAGETQYF.

V gene TRBV25-1 combines with J gene TRBJ1-3; a possible D gene is TRBD1 (6 bases). V shed 3 bases and J shed 4 bases, with 13 bases lying between them. The germline V gene encodes CDR1 MGHDK and CDR2 SYGVNS. This CDR3 has 15 amino acids. This CDR3 is CASSEPGAQGNTIYF. CDR3 nucleotide sequence: TGTGCCAGCAGTGAGCCGGGGGCGCAGGGAAACACCATATATTTT.

The rearrangement uses TRBV20-1 and TRBJ2-1; the match to TRBD2 covers 12 bases. With 7 bases clipped from V and 5 bases from J, the junction kept 0 bases outside the gene matches. The germline gives CDR1 DFQATT, CDR2 SNEGSKA (reference sequence). This CDR3 region has 12 residues. The CDR3 DNA is TGCAGTGGACTAGCGGGGGACAATGAGCAGTTCTTC. It is translated as CSGLAGDNEQFF.

There are a few counts of this clonotype. The chain's CDR3 is CASAPSSTYEQYF. The CDR3 DNA sequence: TGTGCCAGCGCTCCTTCATCTACCTACGAGCAGTACTTC. The chain recombines TRBV12-3 or TRBV12-4 with TRBJ2-7, with D unresolved. The V gene lost 8 bases and the J gene lost 2 bases, with 13 bases spanning the gap. The CDR3 extends over 13 amino acids.

The genes are TRBV5-5 and TRBJ1-2; TRBD1 matches at 12 bases. The CDR3 totals 15 residues. Germline V CDR1 and CDR2: SGHKS, YYEKEE (reference sequence). Trimming took 4 bases from V and 2 from J; bases not matched to a gene: 3. The CDR3 nucleotides are TGTGCCAGCAGCCAGGGACAGGGGGCCAACTATGGCTACACCTTC. Encoded protein: CASSQGQGANYGYTF.

V gene TRBV5-1 combines with J gene TRBJ2-7; TRBD2 agrees at 10 bases. Unmatched junction bases numbered 13, after V lost 4 bases and J lost 6 bases. This CDR3 is built from 16 residues. Germline V lookup: CDR1 SGHRS, CDR2 YFSETQ. The CDR3 nucleotides read TGCGCCAGCAGCCAAGATAGGCTAGCGGGGGTCGGCGAGCAGTACTTC. This codes for CASSQDRLAGVGEQYF.